The 2 T cell receptor beta chains below all came from one sample that was sequenced in a study of shared clonotypes between healthy human individuals. TCRdb's table, derived via immunoSEQ multiplex PCR, lists solely in-frame clones and lacks some. This table holds over 950,000 clones, 77% found once. Material for sequencing was memory CD4+ T cells from PBMCs. The sample's subset: CD45RA-negative fraction. The receptors were sampled from a man younger than 35 in good health. Some clones in this sample may be carry-over from other donors' samples.

This chain joins TRBV28 and TRBJ2-7; 7 bases agree with TRBD2. CDR1 is MDHEN and CDR2 is SYDVKM in the germline V gene. There are 15 residues in the CDR3. V lost 6 bases to trimming and J lost 0 bases; unmatched junction nucleotides: 8. In nucleotides, the CDR3 is TGTGCCAGCAGCAACCGGGGGGACCTCTCCTACGAGCAGTACTTC. It specifies CASSNRGDLSYEQYF.

This clone was found once. The chain combines TRBV9 with TRBJ2-1, with D tentatively TRBD1 (6 bases). Germline-derived CDR1 and CDR2 are SGDLS and YYNGEE. The CDR3 covers 15 residues. Trimming left V 4 bases short and J 4 bases short, with 15 bases between. The CDR3 region has the DNA TGTGCCAGCAGCCCTACCGGGACACAATACAATGAGCAGTTCTTC. This translates into CASSPTGTQYNEQFF.